This T cell receptor beta chain stems from a study of cytomegalovirus exposure and HLA in healthy donors. Study-wide background: Most donors, roughly 77% of a few hundred genotyped, fell in the Caucasian-associated ancestry cluster. Study findings and constraints: Accurate predictions that matched the HLA-A and HLA-B alleles of most subjects were reportedly made from TCR beta sequences.

Primers included in the PCR were 60 Vbeta and 13 Jbeta primers. Profiled with immunoSEQ multiplex PCR; TCRdb holds only in-frame clones, not every one. The sample has approximately 300,000 clones; 80% to 90% are singletons. The V gene end was trimmed by 6 bases and the J gene end by 0 bases; junction bases not matched to a gene: 8. CDR1 SNHLY and CDR2 FYNNEI come from the germline V gene. This CDR3 contains 18 residues. Regarding this clone: The antigen is unknown.

The sample consisted of PBMCs. The TCR originated in a woman between 40 and 55 years old in good health and CMV-seropositive. The genes are TRBV2 and TRBJ2-5, with 15 bases identical to TRBD2. CDR3 sequence (DNA): TGTGCCAGCAGGAGGGGACTAGCGGGAGGTGGGAACCAAGAGACCCAGTACTTC. Translating it yields CASRRGLAGGGNQETQYF. The full variable domain, completed using reference TRBV2 and TRBJ2-5, is EPEVTQTPSHQVTQMGQEVILRCVPISNHLYFYWYRQILGQKVEFLVSFYNNEISEKSEIFDDQFSVERPDGSNFTLKIRSTKLEDSAMYFCASRRGLAGGGNQETQYFGPGTRLLVL.